This is a list of T cell receptor beta chains from one sample in a study of T cell responses to AZD1222 COVID-19 vaccine. TCRdb keeps only in-frame clones here, not all; method: immunoSEQ multiplex PCR. Of fewer than 120,000 clones listed, 70% to 90% are singletons. The sequences come from peripheral blood, collected 28 days after the second AZD1222 dose. These receptors were obtained from an adult who received the AZD1222 COVID-19 vaccine. The CDR3 runs from the conserved cysteine through the conserved F or W. D genes are given only for firm matches. The size of a clone is reported for some rows only, either as once, few or many, or as a class for expanded clones.

v_gene,abundance,j_gene,d_gene,len,CDR3nt,CDR3aa
TRBV13,.,TRBJ2-3,TRBD2,16,TGTGCCAGCAGCGACCTAGCGGGGGGGCATCAAGATACGCAGTATTTT,CASSDLAGGHQDTQYF
TRBV9,.,TRBJ2-2,.,12,TGTGCCAGCCGGGGTTCCACCGGGGAGCTGTTTTTT,CASRGSTGELFF
TRBV7-2,once,TRBJ2-5,TRBD2,17,TGTGCCAGCAGCTTAGCGCTAGCGGGGGGGCTAAGTGAGACCCAGTACTTC,CASSLALAGGLSETQYF
TRBV27,few,TRBJ2-5,.,15,TGTGCCAGCAGTTCGACCGGGACTTGGGGAGAGACCCAGTACTTC,CASSSTGTWGETQYF
TRBV10-3,.,TRBJ2-1,TRBD2,21,TGTGCCATCAGCCCTAGGGGAGGCGGACTAGCGGGGATTAGCTCCTACAATGAGCAGTTCTTC,CAISPRGGGLAGISSYNEQFF
TRBV28,.,TRBJ2-5,TRBD2,15,TGTGCCAGCAGTCCCCAATTGGGGAGGGGAGAGACCCAGTACTTC,CASSPQLGRGETQYF
TRBV20-1,.,TRBJ2-1,.,15,TGCAGTGCTAGTCGGGCAGGGGTGTCCTACAATGAGCAGTTCTTC,CSASRAGVSYNEQFF
TRBV2,once,TRBJ1-5,TRBD1,16,TGTGCCAGCAGTGTGGACAGGACCAAGAGCAATCAGCCCCAGCATTTT,CASSVDRTKSNQPQHF
TRBV11-2,.,TRBJ2-7,TRBD1,16,TGTGCCAGTAAAAATTTCCGGGACAGAAGATCCTACGAGCAGTACTTC,CASKNFRDRRSYEQYF
TRBV2,.,TRBJ2-6,.,13,TGTGCCAGCAGTGGAGTAGGGGCCAACGTCCTGACTTTC,CASSGVGANVLTF
TRBV3-1/TRBV3-2,once,TRBJ1-1,.,14,TGTGCCAGCAGCCAAAACGGACGGGGCACTGAAGCTTTCTTT,CASSQNGRGTEAFF
TRBV5-8,.,TRBJ2-1,.,14,TGTGCCAGCAGCTGGGGAAGGGCCTACAATGAGCAGTTCTTC,CASSWGRAYNEQFF
TRBV19,.,TRBJ1-2,.,13,TGTGCCAGTAGTATTGCGACAAACTATGGCTACACCTTC,CASSIATNYGYTF
TRBV7-9,.,TRBJ2-7,.,14,TGTGCCAGCAGCTCGGACCGTTCGTCCTACGAGCAGTACTTC,CASSSDRSSYEQYF
TRBV4-1,.,TRBJ1-1,TRBD1,17,TGCGCCAGCAGCCAAGATTACGGGACAGGGGTATACGCTGAAGCTTTCTTT,CASSQDYGTGVYAEAFF
TRBV30,.,TRBJ1-5,.,15,TGTGCCTGGAGTGTACGCAGGGCGGGGAATCAGCCCCAGCATTTT,CAWSVRRAGNQPQHF
TRBV4-1,.,TRBJ1-2,.,13,TGCGCCAGCAGTCACAGCCGACTAGATGGCTACACCTTC,CASSHSRLDGYTF
TRBV19,once,TRBJ1-5,.,14,TGTGCCAGTTCCCCAGGGGTCGGGGATCAGCCCCAGCATTTT,CASSPGVGDQPQHF
TRBV6-5,.,TRBJ1-6,.,15,TGTGCCAGCAGGGAGAAGGCGGATTATAATTCACCCCTCCACTTT,CASREKADYNSPLHF
TRBV10-1,.,TRBJ1-3,.,11,TGCGCCACCAGATCTGGAAACACCATATATTTT,CATRSGNTIYF
TRBV2,.,TRBJ1-1,.,15,TGTGCCAGCAGTGTTGTTTGGGGCCAATACACTGAAGCTTTCTTT,CASSVVWGQYTEAFF
TRBV6-1,.,TRBJ1-1,.,15,TGTGCCAGCAGTGAAGGATCTTTCTGGGGCACTGAAGCTTTCTTT,CASSEGSFWGTEAFF
TRBV27,.,TRBJ1-1,.,16,TGTGCCAGCAGTTTAAAGAGGGGAGGGTCTGACACTGAAGCTTTCTTT,CASSLKRGGSDTEAFF
TRBV6-5,.,TRBJ2-6,.,14,TGTGCCACCGACCGAGTTTCTGGGGCCAACGTCCTGACTTTC,CATDRVSGANVLTF
TRBV18,.,TRBJ1-1,.,15,TGTGCCAGCTCACCACAGGAGGGGCGGAACACTGAAGCTTTCTTT,CASSPQEGRNTEAFF
TRBV27,.,TRBJ2-7,.,11,TGTGCCAGCAGAACCTTAGGGGAGCAGTACTTC,CASRTLGEQYF
TRBV6-5,.,TRBJ1-2,TRBD1,15,TGTGCCAGCAGTCCAGCGACAGGGCTTCTTTGGGGCTACACCTTC,CASSPATGLLWGYTF
TRBV6-6,.,TRBJ2-3,TRBD2,16,TGTGCCAGCAGTCAGTCTAGCGGGGGGGCTCAAGATACGCAGTATTTT,CASSQSSGGAQDTQYF
TRBV4-1,.,TRBJ1-3,.,13,TGCGCCAGCAGCCAAACCCCAGGAAACACCATATATTTT,CASSQTPGNTIYF
TRBV21-1,.,TRBJ1-5,.,17,TGTGCCAGCAGCAAAGTAGGGACAGAAAATAGCAATCAGCCCCAGCATTTT,CASSKVGTENSNQPQHF
TRBV14,.,TRBJ2-1,.,14,TGTGCCAGCAGCCAAGGTAGCGTCTACAATGAGCAGTTCTTC,CASSQGSVYNEQFF
TRBV29-1,.,TRBJ1-4,TRBD1,13,TGCAGCGTTTCGGGACAGAATAATGAAAAACTGTTTTTT,CSVSGQNNEKLFF
TRBV3-1/TRBV3-2,.,TRBJ2-6,.,15,TGTGCCAGCAGCCAAGTCGGCTCTGGGGCCAACGTCCTGACTTTC,CASSQVGSGANVLTF
TRBV19,.,TRBJ1-1,.,15,TGTGCCACGACGACTACGAACAGGGTGAACACTGAAGCTTTCTTT,CATTTTNRVNTEAFF
TRBV6-1,.,TRBJ2-7,.,13,TGTGCCAGCAGTGAAGTCCCTTGGGGGGAGCAGTACTTC,CASSEVPWGEQYF
TRBV9,.,TRBJ2-5,.,15,TGTGCCAGCAGCGTAGCTATCGGACAGCAAGAGACCCAGTACTTC,CASSVAIGQQETQYF
TRBV10-2,.,TRBJ2-3,TRBD1,15,TGCGCCACCCAGTCCAGGGGGTTAGGCACAGATACGCAGTATTTT,CATQSRGLGTDTQYF
TRBV11-3,.,TRBJ2-6,TRBD2,16,TGTGCCAGCAGCTTGGGGGAGGGCTCTGGGGCCAACGTCCTGACTTTC,CASSLGEGSGANVLTF
TRBV27,.,TRBJ2-1,.,16,TGTGCCAGCAGTTCGGTCAAACTCAAATCCTACAATGAGCAGTTCTTC,CASSSVKLKSYNEQFF
TRBV9,once,TRBJ2-7,TRBD1,15,TGTGCCAGCAGCCCGCAGGGACAGGGCCAGTACGAGCAGTACTTC,CASSPQGQGQYEQYF
TRBV28,.,TRBJ2-7,TRBD1,15,TGTGCCAGCAGTCCTCCCGGGACAGGGGGCTACGAGCAGTACTTC,CASSPPGTGGYEQYF
TRBV30,.,TRBJ2-5,TRBD2,13,TGTGCCTGGAGTGTTGGCGGGAGTGAGACCCAGTACTTC,CAWSVGGSETQYF
TRBV7-2,.,TRBJ2-3,TRBD2,17,TGTGCCAGCAGCCACGCGGCGTCTGGGAGGGCCCTAGATACGCAGTATTTT,CASSHAASGRALDTQYF
TRBV7-9,.,TRBJ1-2,.,16,TGTGCCAGCAGCTCTAACACCAGGGGCCCCTCTTATGGCTACACCTTC,CASSSNTRGPSYGYTF
TRBV5-1,few,TRBJ2-7,.,14,TGCGCCAGCAGCTTGTCTGGTTCCTCGTACGAGCAGTACTTC,CASSLSGSSYEQYF
TRBV5-1,.,TRBJ2-2,TRBD2,17,TGCGCCAGCGCGCCAAGACTAGCGGGAGGGTACACCGGGGAGCTGTTTTTT,CASAPRLAGGYTGELFF
TRBV4-1,.,TRBJ1-3,.,14,TGCGCCAGCAGCCAGCGGGGTGGAGGAAACACCATATATTTT,CASSQRGGGNTIYF
TRBV28,once,TRBJ2-7,TRBD2,15,TGTGCCAGCTCCCCAGGGACTAGCGTCCCCTACGAGCAGTACTTC,CASSPGTSVPYEQYF
TRBV14,once,TRBJ2-7,.,12,TGTGCCAGCAGCCAATTCGCCAACGAGCAGTACTTC,CASSQFANEQYF
TRBV28,.,TRBJ1-2,.,10,TGTGCCAGCAGCAACTATGGCTACACCTTC,CASSNYGYTF
TRBV9,.,TRBJ1-5,TRBD1,15,TGTGCCAGCAGCGGCGACAGGGGTAGCAATCAGCCCCAGCATTTT,CASSGDRGSNQPQHF
TRBV5-4,few,TRBJ1-2,.,13,TGTGCCAGCAGCTCGACAGAGAACTATGGCTACACCTTC,CASSSTENYGYTF
TRBV12-3/TRBV12-4,.,TRBJ1-4,.,11,TGTGCCAGCAGTTTAGGTGAAAAACTGTTTTTT,CASSLGEKLFF
TRBV5-1,.,TRBJ1-6,.,14,TGCGCCAGCAGCTTAGACCAGGGGAATTCACCCCTCCACTTT,CASSLDQGNSPLHF
TRBV2,.,TRBJ2-5,.,13,TGTGCCAGCAGTTACAGACCCACAGGTTCCCAGTACTTC,CASSYRPTGSQYF
TRBV5-6,.,TRBJ2-7,.,15,TGTGCCAGCAGCCAGACCAGGGGGGGGACCTACGAGCAGTACTTC,CASSQTRGGTYEQYF